These 31 T cell receptor beta chains share one sample of origin, sequenced in a study of identical twins. TCRdb re-called the 5' RACE reads through MiXCR, storing one row per CDR3 protein. The data show approximately 190,000 distinct CDR3 sequences, with more than 15% seen just once and 35% to 45% held by the top ten. These data also formed part of another study, on T cells expressing NK-cell markers.

Sequencing input: CD8+ T cells sorted from blood. These receptors originate from a woman under 30 in good health.

The chain has TRBV11-3 and TRBJ2-7; 7 bases align to TRBD1. CDR3 length: 15 amino acids. In germline, CDR1 is SGHNT, CDR2 YENEEA. With 4 bases clipped from V and 0 bases from J, the junction kept 6 bases outside the gene matches. CDR3 region: CASSWGAGGSYEQYF. The CDR3 bases are TGTGCCAGCAGCTGGGGAGCAGGGGGCTCCTACGAGCAGTACTTC.

V usage is TRBV11-2 and J usage is TRBJ2-3; 10 positions match TRBD1. CDR1 and CDR2 from the germline V gene are SGHAT and FQNNGV. The CDR3 totals 17 residues. With 5 bases clipped from V and 0 bases from J, the junction kept 8 bases outside the gene matches. In DNA, the CDR3 is TGTGCCAGCAGCCCCGGCGACAGGGGGCAGAGCACAGATACGCAGTATTTT. Its protein product is CASSPGDRGQSTDTQYF.

This clonotype turned up a few times. A junction boundary mismatches the germline segment, possibly from a read error. The chain uses TRBV11-2 and TRBJ2-5, with a tentative D call TRBD2 (5 bases). Germline V CDR1 and CDR2: SGHAT, FQNNGV. There are 15 residues in the CDR3. The CDR3 region is CASSLEAGGREAQYF. For the CDR3, the DNA is TGTGCCAGCAGCCTCGAAGCCGGAGGAAGAGAGGCCCAGTACTTC.

This clonotype came up a few times. The chain joins TRBV5-1 to TRBJ2-7; D unclear. V shed 2 bases and J shed 3 bases, with 18 bases lying between them. The CDR3 runs to 16 residues. CDR1 SGHRS and CDR2 YFSETQ come from the germline V gene. Here the CDR3 reads CASSLRLLPGVYEQYF. CDR3 in DNA: TGCGCCAGCAGCTTAAGACTCCTTCCCGGAGTCTACGAGCAGTACTTC.

The CDR3 DNA is TGTGCCAGCAGTGCTGGACTAGCGGCAGACAATGAGCAGTTCTTC. It yields the protein CASSAGLAADNEQFF. The chain couples TRBV7-3 to TRBJ2-1, with 10 bases fitting TRBD2. V trimming: 6 bases; J trimming: 5 bases; junction bases outside the gene matches: 7. Germline lookup yields CDR1 SGHTA and CDR2 FQGTGA. CDR3 length: 15 residues.

V is TRBV5-1 and J is TRBJ2-3, with D unclear. The CDR3 consists of 14 residues. Germline-derived CDR1 and CDR2 are SGHRS and YFSETQ. V shed 1 base and J shed 1 base, with 7 bases lying between them. CDR3 nucleotide sequence: TGCGCCAGCAGCTTGTTCCTCGGCACAGATACGCAGTATTTT. Translating gives CASSLFLGTDTQYF.

This clonotype occurred many times. This rearrangement joins TRBV29-1 to TRBJ2-1; the match to TRBD2 covers 14 bases. There are 14 residues in the CDR3. J lost 7 bases, V lost 8 bases, and 7 bases had no gene match. Looked up from germline, CDR1 is SQVTM and CDR2 is ANQGSEA. DNA for the CDR3: TGCAGCTTTCGACTAGCGGGGGGGCGGAATGAGCAGTTCTTC. Translated: CSFRLAGGRNEQFF.

The chain links TRBV15 to TRBJ2-1; 9 nucleotides line up with TRBD2. The CDR3 sequence is 16 residues long. V shed 6 bases, J shed 8 bases, and the junction held 14 bases outside the gene matches. The germline CDR1 and CDR2 sequences are LNHNV and YYDKDF (reference sequence). CDR3 nucleotide sequence: TGTGCCACCAGGTCGTGGGGCGGGGGGGCCAGAGATGAGCAGTTCTTC. It encodes CATRSWGGGARDEQFF.

There are many counts of this clonotype. The rearrangement uses TRBV12-3 or TRBV12-4 and TRBJ2-2; TRBD1 aligns across 7 bases. The trim removed 10 bases at V and 3 bases at J, leaving 5 bases unmatched. This CDR3 is built from 13 residues. Here the CDR3 reads CAIETGYTGELFF. The CDR3 region has the DNA TGTGCCATCGAGACAGGGTACACCGGGGAGCTGTTTTTT.

This clonotype appeared a few times. The J gene is TRBJ1-1, the V gene TRBV6-2 or TRBV6-3; a weak D match, TRBD1 (5 bases). Trimming removed 5 bases at V and 5 bases at J, with 18 bases between. This CDR3 region has 15 residues. Germline CDR1 is MNHEY and CDR2 is SVGEGT. The CDR3 region is CASSQRRRGWTEAFF. As DNA, the CDR3 is TGTGCCAGCAGTCAGAGACGACGGGGGTGGACTGAAGCTTTCTTT.

J is TRBJ1-5 and V is TRBV6-1, with no clear D. Germline values: CDR1 MNHNS, CDR2 SASEGT. This CDR3 has 13 amino acids. With 6 bases removed from V and 5 bases from J, the gap between germline ends came to 11 bases. CDR3 sequence (DNA): TGTGCCAGCAGCCTAACCCAAGATCAGCCCCAGCATTTT. Residues: CASSLTQDQPQHF.

The chain combines TRBV21-1 with TRBJ2-1; the D call in the table, TRBD2, was not verified against the DNA. TRBV21-1 has pseudogene status. This CDR3 has 11 amino acids. The CDR3: CASKRGRWWFF. In DNA form, the CDR3 reads TGTGCCAGCAAAAGAGGGAGGTGGTGGTTCTTC.

The chain combines TRBV7-9 with TRBJ2-3; 9 bases match TRBD2. CDR3 length equals 15 residues. Germline lookup yields CDR1 SEHNR and CDR2 FQNEAQ (reference sequence). The junction had 8 bases not matched to a gene; V was cut back by 5 bases and J by 5 bases. This CDR3 is CASSALAGAVDTQYF. As DNA, the CDR3 is TGTGCCAGCAGCGCTTTAGCGGGAGCTGTAGATACGCAGTATTTT.

A few counts support this clonotype. The J gene is TRBJ2-5, the V gene TRBV27; no clear D. This CDR3 has 18 amino acids. Germline CDR1 is MNHEY and CDR2 is SMNVEV (reference sequence). Trimming removed 7 bases from V and 5 bases from J, with 29 bases in between. The CDR3 sequence is CASISLTAGTLKTETQYF. The CDR3 DNA follows: TGTGCCAGCATCTCCCTCACGGCCGGCACCCTAAAGACGGAGACCCAGTACTTC.

The gene calls are TRBV4-3 and TRBJ2-2; 7 bases map to TRBD2. The CDR3 totals 17 residues. Germline V gene data show CDR1 as LGHNA and CDR2 as YSLEER. With V trimmed by 0 bases and J by 0 bases, 4 bases remained unmatched. The CDR3 region is CASSQDPGGSNTGELFF. In nucleotides, the CDR3 is TGCGCCAGCAGCCAAGATCCCGGGGGGTCGAACACCGGGGAGCTGTTTTTT.

The chain couples TRBV4-3 to TRBJ2-1; TRBD1 matches at 7 bases. The V gene end was trimmed by 1 base and the J gene end by 8 bases; junction bases not matched to a gene: 11. The V gene's germline CDR1 is LGHNA and CDR2 YSLEER. The CDR3 loop spans 16 amino acids. CDR3 nucleotides: TGCGCCAGCAGCCAAGTGACAGGGACGGACGGGGATGAGCAGTTCTTC. This sequence encodes CASSQVTGTDGDEQFF.

This clonotype was counted a few times. The chain has TRBV7-9 and TRBJ1-1; D is uncertain. Between the trimmed V and J ends, which lost 5 bases and 8 bases, there was a span of 15 bases. Germline V lookup: CDR1 SEHNR, CDR2 FQNEAQ (reference sequence). This CDR3 region has 13 residues. CDR3 nucleotide sequence: TGTGCCAGCAGCGACGGAGTTTCGGGCGAAGCTTTCTTT. Its translation: CASSDGVSGEAFF. Filled out from reference TRBV7-9 and TRBJ1-1, the complete variable domain reads DTGVSQNPRHKITKRGQNVTFRCDPISEHNRLYWYRQTLGQGPEFLTYFQNEAQLEKSRLLSDRFSAERPKGSFSTLEIQRTEQGDSAMYLCASSDGVSGEAFFGQGTRLTVV.

This clonotype occurred many times. The chain couples TRBV29-1 to TRBJ2-5, with 8 bases lining up with TRBD1. The V gene end was trimmed by 5 bases and the J gene end by 8 bases; junction bases not matched to a gene: 10. In germline, CDR1 is SQVTM, CDR2 ANQGSEA. This CDR3 spans 13 amino acids. The chain's CDR3 is CSVRTGLRETQYF. CDR3 bases: TGCAGCGTTCGGACAGGGCTAAGAGAAACCCAGTACTTC.

CDR3 in DNA: TGCAGTGCTAGAGAGCGCCGATACCTTTCCTACAATGAGCAGTTCTTC. Its translation is CSARERRYLSYNEQFF. The chain joins TRBV20-1 to TRBJ2-1; D is uncertain. This CDR3 comprises 16 residues. CDR1 is DFQATT, CDR2 SNEGSKA, per germline (reference sequence). V was cut by 0 bases and J by 1 base, with 13 bases left in between.

This clonotype has only a few counts. This rearrangement joins TRBV29-1 to TRBJ2-7; 7 positions agree with TRBD2. CDR1 and CDR2 from the germline V gene are SQVTM and ANQGSEA. The junction had 10 bases not matched to a gene; V was cut back by 4 bases and J by 4 bases. The CDR3 sequence is 14 residues long. The CDR3 nucleotides are TGCAGCGTTGTTTTACTCGGGGAGGGGTACGAGCAGTACTTC. Translated, it gives CSVVLLGEGYEQYF.

This clonotype has ten or more counts. The CDR3 spells CASSLEGALAKNIQYF. The CDR3 DNA reads as TGTGCCAGCAGTCTGGAGGGGGCCCTGGCCAAAAACATTCAGTACTTC. This rearrangement joins TRBV12-3 or TRBV12-4 to TRBJ2-4; D may be TRBD1 (7 bases). V was cut by 5 bases and J by 1 base, with 15 bases left in between. The CDR3 is 16 amino acids.

This clonotype was picked up a small number of times. V usage is TRBV9 and J usage is TRBJ2-1; 7 positions match TRBD2. The V gene's germline CDR1 is SGDLS and CDR2 YYNGEE. Trimming cost V 4 bases and J 7 bases; bases outside gene matches: 14. CDR3 length equals 16 residues. CDR3 loop: CASSPPWAGAKNEQFF. The CDR3 DNA is TGTGCCAGCAGCCCCCCCTGGGCGGGAGCGAAAAATGAGCAGTTCTTC.

The chain links TRBV20-1 to TRBJ2-3, with D perhaps matching TRBD1 (7 bases). Germline V gene lookup returns CDR1 DFQATT and CDR2 SNEGSKA (reference sequence). The CDR3 totals 16 residues. V was cut by 1 base and J by 4 bases, with 18 bases left in between. CDR3 amino acids: CSARGRDSRPPDTQYF. The CDR3 DNA follows: TGCAGTGCTAGAGGGCGGGACAGCCGACCGCCAGATACGCAGTATTTT.

J is TRBJ2-1 and V is TRBV12-3 or TRBV12-4; the D gene is possibly TRBD2 (6 bases). The CDR3 runs 11 residues. V lost 6 bases and J lost 12, with 12 bases in between. The CDR3, as DNA: TGTGCCAGCAGAGCGGACTACGGGCAGTTCTTC. Protein product: CASRADYGQFF.

The chain has TRBV5-1 and TRBJ2-7, with D possibly being TRBD1 (6 bases). Germline assignment: CDR1 SGHRS and CDR2 YFSETQ. Trimming took off 4 bases at V and 3 bases at J, with 17 bases between the two ends. The CDR3 sequence is 15 residues long. The chain's CDR3 is CASSVGTPRGYEQYF. The CDR3 region has the DNA TGCGCCAGCAGCGTGGGGACACCCAGGGGCTACGAGCAGTACTTC.

This clonotype came up a few times. The chain is built from TRBV10-3 and TRBJ2-7; D is ambiguous. Germline V gives CDR1 ENHRY, CDR2 SYGVKD. There are 11 residues in the CDR3. Trimming shortened V by 6 bases and J by 2 bases, and 5 bases separated the two germline ends. The CDR3 region has the DNA TGTGCCATCAGCGATACCTACGAGCAGTACTTC. It codes for CAISDTYEQYF.

The gene calls are TRBV29-1 and TRBJ2-2; 8 nucleotides agree with TRBD1. V shed 5 bases, J shed 9 bases, and the junction held 8 bases outside the gene matches. This CDR3 has 13 amino acids. The V gene's germline CDR1 is SQVTM and CDR2 ANQGSEA. DNA for the CDR3: TGCAGCGTTCGGACAGGGAGTTCCCGGGAGCTGTTTTTT. Its translation: CSVRTGSSRELFF.

This clonotype came up a few times. The DNA for the CDR3 is TGTGCCAGTGTACCGGGACAGGGGGCCCGCACGCAGTATTTT. Protein sequence: CASVPGQGARTQYF. V gene TRBV2 combines with J gene TRBJ2-3; 12 bases are a match to TRBD1. The CDR3 loop spans 14 amino acids. Trimming removed 9 bases from V and 9 bases from J; junction bases left unmatched: 10. The germline gives CDR1 SNHLY, CDR2 FYNNEI. The full variable domain, its missing parts supplied by reference TRBV2 and TRBJ2-3, is EPEVTQTPSHQVTQMGQEVILRCVPISNHLYFYWYRQILGQKVEFLVSFYNNEISEKSEIFDDQFSVERPDGSNFTLKIRSTKLEDSAMYFCASVPGQGARTQYFGPGTRLTVL.

The rearrangement uses TRBV4-1 and TRBJ2-1; D may match TRBD1 or TRBD2 (6 bases each). Germline V gene sequence: CDR1 MGHRA, CDR2 YSYEKL. The length of the CDR3 is 14 residues. V was shortened by 1 base and J by 11 bases, with 15 bases between the two germline ends. CDR3 amino acids: CASSQGGQGTQQFF. CDR3 in DNA: TGCGCCAGCAGCCAAGGAGGTCAGGGGACTCAGCAGTTCTTC.

This clonotype appeared a few times. The rearrangement uses TRBV5-5 and TRBJ1-4, with D possibly being TRBD1 (5 bases). V was trimmed by 2 bases and J by 10 bases, leaving 9 bases between them. Germline V CDR1 and CDR2: SGHKS, YYEKEE (reference sequence). CDR3 length equals 12 residues. CDR3 region: CASSLYRGKLFF. The CDR3 nucleotides are TGTGCCAGCAGCTTATATAGGGGAAAACTGTTTTTT. Full variable domain (rest looked up from reference TRBV5-5 and TRBJ1-4): DAGVTQSPTHLIKTRGQQVTLRCSPISGHKSVSWYQQVLGQGPQFIFQYYEKEERGRGNFPDRFSARQFPNYSSELNVNALLLGDSALYLCASSLYRGKLFFGSGTQLSVL.

This clonotype was counted a few times. V usage is TRBV7-9 and J usage is TRBJ2-7; D is unresolved. Germline lookup yields CDR1 SEHNR and CDR2 FQNEAQ (reference sequence). The V end was cut by 10 bases, the J end by 5 bases, with 15 bases between. The CDR3 loop spans 12 amino acids. CDR3 sequence (DNA): TGTGCCACTGGCCCGAGTACAAACGAGCAGTACTTC. Its protein is CATGPSTNEQYF. Full variable domain (remainder filled in from reference TRBV7-9 and TRBJ2-7): DTGVSQNPRHKITKRGQNVTFRCDPISEHNRLYWYRQTLGQGPEFLTYFQNEAQLEKSRLLSDRFSAERPKGSFSTLEIQRTEQGDSAMYLCATGPSTNEQYFGPGTRLTVT.